These T cell receptor beta chains were read from a single sample in a study of cytomegalovirus exposure and HLA in healthy donors. Clones were sequenced by immunoSEQ multiplex PCR, and TCRdb holds only the in-frame ones, with some missing. This table has more than 80,000 clones, about 71% appearing once. The sample taken for sequencing was PBMCs. The receptor set was obtained from a boy between 10 and 17 years old in good health and CMV-seronegative. Each CDR3 is given with its conserved first and last residue. The D gene is left open where the match is weak. Size is stated for part of the rows, as once, few or many counts, or as a class when the clone is expanded.

clone_size cdr3_length j_call v_call d_call cdr3_aa cdr3_nt
NA 14 TRBJ2-7 TRBV19 TRBD1 CASGRTGDSYEQYF TGTGCCAGTGGGAGGACAGGGGATTCCTACGAGCAGTACTTC
NA 14 TRBJ1-1 TRBV9 NA CASSVDWGQTEAFF TGTGCCAGCAGCGTAGATTGGGGACAAACTGAAGCTTTCTTT
NA 18 TRBJ2-5 TRBV2 TRBD2 CASSGFRGTSGGPETQYF TGTGCCAGCAGCGGCTTCCGGGGGACTAGCGGGGGGCCAGAGACCCAGTACTTC
NA 15 TRBJ1-2 TRBV7-6 NA CASSLDRQGSYGYTF TGTGCCAGCAGCTTAGATCGGCAGGGTAGCTATGGCTACACCTTC
NA 12 TRBJ2-7 TRBV6-5 NA CASSRDGYEQYF TGTGCCAGCAGCAGGGATGGGTACGAGCAGTACTTC
NA 17 TRBJ2-3 TRBV4-2 NA CASSQVEGVYSTDTQYF TGTGCCAGCAGCCAAGTTGAGGGGGTATATAGCACAGATACGCAGTATTTT
NA 13 TRBJ1-2 TRBV6-1 NA CASIPSRPYGYTF TGTGCCAGCATCCCCAGTCGTCCATATGGCTACACCTTC
NA 16 TRBJ2-2 TRBV7-9 NA CASSLGGRGITGELFF TGTGCCAGCAGCTTAGGGGGACGGGGGATCACCGGGGAGCTGTTTTTT
few 15 TRBJ1-1 TRBV9 NA CASSVGGTYNTEAFF TGTGCCAGCAGCGTAGGTGGGACATACAACACTGAAGCTTTCTTT
few 16 TRBJ1-5 TRBV4-1 TRBD1 CASSHLYRGHVQPQHF TGCGCCAGCAGCCACTTATACAGGGGGCATGTCCAGCCCCAGCATTTT
few 15 TRBJ2-3 TRBV4-3 NA CASSQAGVSTDTQYF TGCGCCAGCAGCCAAGCCGGGGTGAGCACAGATACGCAGTATTTT